This T cell receptor (beta chain) was identified during a study of T cell responses to AZD1222 COVID-19 vaccine. Study-level points and caveats: Unmutated variant regions are reportedly targeted by nearly half of spike-specific TCRs. Across the whole spike, CD4 TCRs peaked at regions 160-218 and 743-854. Possibly, clonal diversity was underestimated; donors were largely white British and included more females. Sampled repertoires all dated from after the peak T cell response.

The CDR3 consists of 13 residues. V was pared by 6 bases and J by 1 base, with 9 bases between. From germline, CDR1 is MNHEY and CDR2 SVGAGI. Clones were read by immunoSEQ multiplex PCR, and TCRdb kept only the in-frame ones, dropping some. The table lists 95,000 to 100,000 clones, roughly 84% of them singletons. Concerning this clone itself: Its antigen is undetermined.

The chain has TRBV6-5 and TRBJ1-1, with D possibly being TRBD1 (5 bases). The TCR sequence derives from an adult in good health. The material was peripheral blood, obtained on day 0 of AZD1222 vaccination. In DNA form, the CDR3 reads TGTGCCAGCAGAAGGGGCTCGAACACTGAAGCTTTCTTT. It encodes CASRRGSNTEAFF.